The entry below gives a single T cell receptor beta chain sequence along with its context. The antigen is not known. RNA extraction and reverse transcription yielded cDNA as sequencing template. Method: immunoSEQ multiplex PCR; TCRdb's copy keeps in-frame clones and lacks some. The repertoire holds more than 200,000 clones, with more than 60% as singletons. The data originate from a study of CD8+ T cells in alopecia areata. For the study at large: A regimen of oral tofacitinib, 5 to 10 mg twice daily, was given to treated patients. Study results and limitations: Lesional tissue from the scalp (especially in alopecia totalis/universalis) showed higher clonality than normal scalp.

Treatment noted: oral pan-JAK inhibitor, 5-10 mg twice daily. Individuals with alopecia areata gave both lesional scalp punch biopsies and peripheral blood for collection. CDR1 and CDR2 from the germline V gene are MNHNS and SASEGT. V shed 3 bases and J shed 10 bases, with 12 bases lying between them. This CDR3 has 13 amino acids. This TCR was sampled from a human donor with alopecia areata. This chain links TRBV6-1 with TRBJ1-4, with D maybe TRBD1 (6 bases). The source was CD4+ T cells sorted from blood, collected at week 44, from a patient treated with tofacitinib. The CDR3 sequence is CASSDSQGGKLFF. The CDR3 DNA reads as TGTGCCAGCAGTGACTCACAGGGAGGAAAACTGTTTTTT.